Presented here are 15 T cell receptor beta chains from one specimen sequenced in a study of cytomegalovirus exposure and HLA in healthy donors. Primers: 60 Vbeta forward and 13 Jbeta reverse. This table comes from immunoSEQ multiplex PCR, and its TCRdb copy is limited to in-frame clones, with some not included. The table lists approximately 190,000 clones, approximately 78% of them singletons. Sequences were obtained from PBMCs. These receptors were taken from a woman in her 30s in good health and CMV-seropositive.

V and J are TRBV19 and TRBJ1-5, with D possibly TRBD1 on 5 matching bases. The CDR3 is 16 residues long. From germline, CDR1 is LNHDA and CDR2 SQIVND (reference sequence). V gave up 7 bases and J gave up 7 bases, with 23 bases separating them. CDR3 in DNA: TGTGCCAGTACCCTGATCCCGGGCAGGGCCAGCCAGCCCCAGCATTTT. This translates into CASTLIPGRASQPQHF.

Written as DNA, the CDR3 is TGTGCCCCCCGCTACGAGCAGTACTTC. Translating it yields CAPRYEQYF. The chain employs TRBV30 and TRBJ2-7; no clear D gene. The CDR3 length is 9 residues. CDR1 and CDR2 (germline): GTSNPN, SVGIG (reference sequence). V lost 8 bases and J 3 bases, leaving 5 bases between the germline ends. Variable domain in full (rest from reference TRBV30 and TRBJ2-7): SQTIHQWPATLVQPVGSPLSLECTVEGTSNPNLYWYRQAAGRGLQLLFYSVGIGQISSEVPQNLSASRPQDRQFILSSKKLLLSDSGFYLCAPRYEQYFGPGTRLTVT.

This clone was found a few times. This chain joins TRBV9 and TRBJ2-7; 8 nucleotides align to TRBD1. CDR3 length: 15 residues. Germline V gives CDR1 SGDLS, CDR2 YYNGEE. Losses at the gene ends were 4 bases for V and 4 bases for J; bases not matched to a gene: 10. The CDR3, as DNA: TGTGCCAGCAGCATCCGGGACAGGCTGGTTTACGAGCAGTACTTC. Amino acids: CASSIRDRLVYEQYF.

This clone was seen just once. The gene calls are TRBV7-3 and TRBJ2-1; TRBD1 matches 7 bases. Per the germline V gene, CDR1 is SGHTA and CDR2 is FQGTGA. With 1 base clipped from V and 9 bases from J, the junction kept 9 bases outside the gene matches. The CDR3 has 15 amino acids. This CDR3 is CASSLKGGDNGEQFF. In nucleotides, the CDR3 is TGTGCCAGCAGCTTAAAAGGGGGCGATAACGGTGAGCAGTTCTTC.

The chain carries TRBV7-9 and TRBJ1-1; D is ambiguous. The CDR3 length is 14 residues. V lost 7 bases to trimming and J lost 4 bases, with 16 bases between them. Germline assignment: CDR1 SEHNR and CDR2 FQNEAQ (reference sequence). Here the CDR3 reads CASTQSLGRTEAFF. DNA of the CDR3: TGTGCCAGCACCCAGTCATTGGGCCGCACTGAAGCTTTCTTT.

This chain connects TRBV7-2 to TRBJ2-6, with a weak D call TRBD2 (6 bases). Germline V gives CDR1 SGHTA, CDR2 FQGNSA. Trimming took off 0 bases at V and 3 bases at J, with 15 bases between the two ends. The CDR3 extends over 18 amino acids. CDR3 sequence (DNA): TGTGCCAGCAGCTTAGCGCACACCGGAGGGGTTGGGGCCAACGTCCTGACTTTC. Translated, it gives CASSLAHTGGVGANVLTF.

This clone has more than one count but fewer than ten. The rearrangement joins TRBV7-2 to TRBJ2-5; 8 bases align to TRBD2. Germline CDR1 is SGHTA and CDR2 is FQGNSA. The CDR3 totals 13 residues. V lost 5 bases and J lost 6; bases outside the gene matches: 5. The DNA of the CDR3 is TGTGCCAGCAGCCCTACGGGGGGGAAGACCCAGTACTTC. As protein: CASSPTGGKTQYF. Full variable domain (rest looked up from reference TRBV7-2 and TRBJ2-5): GAGVSQSPSNKVTEKGKDVELRCDPISGHTALYWYRQSLGQGLEFLIYFQGNSAPDKSGLPSDRFSAERTGGSVSTLTIQRTQQEDSAVYLCASSPTGGKTQYFGPGTRLLVL.

Here the CDR3 reads CASSSPLTSQGLTQYF. The CDR3 bases are TGTGCCAGCAGTTCCCCGCTGACTAGCCAAGGGTTAACGCAGTATTTT. This chain uses TRBV28 with TRBJ2-3, with TRBD2 matching 7 bases. The CDR3 contains 16 residues. V gave up 4 bases and J gave up 9 bases; unmatched junction bases: 16. The germline gives CDR1 MDHEN, CDR2 SYDVKM.

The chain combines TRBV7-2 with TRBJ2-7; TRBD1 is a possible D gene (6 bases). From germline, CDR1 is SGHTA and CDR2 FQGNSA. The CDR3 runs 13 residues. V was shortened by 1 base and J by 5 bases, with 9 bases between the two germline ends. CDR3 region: CASSLDRENEQYF. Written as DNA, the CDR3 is TGTGCCAGCAGCTTAGACAGGGAAAACGAGCAGTACTTC.

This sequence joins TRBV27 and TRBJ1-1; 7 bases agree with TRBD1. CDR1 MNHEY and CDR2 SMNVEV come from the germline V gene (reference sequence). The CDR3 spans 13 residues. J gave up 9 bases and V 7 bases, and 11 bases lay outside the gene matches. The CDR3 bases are TGTGCCAGCACAAACAGGGACAGACGGAAAGCTTTCTTT. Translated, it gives CASTNRDRRKAFF.

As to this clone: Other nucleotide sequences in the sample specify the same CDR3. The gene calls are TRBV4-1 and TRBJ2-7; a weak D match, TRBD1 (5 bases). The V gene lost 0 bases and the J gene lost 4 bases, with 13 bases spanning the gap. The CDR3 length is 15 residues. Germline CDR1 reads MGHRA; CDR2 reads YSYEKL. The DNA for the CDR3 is TGCGCCAGCAGCCAAGAACCTGGACAAACTTACGAGCAGTACTTC. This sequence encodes CASSQEPGQTYEQYF.

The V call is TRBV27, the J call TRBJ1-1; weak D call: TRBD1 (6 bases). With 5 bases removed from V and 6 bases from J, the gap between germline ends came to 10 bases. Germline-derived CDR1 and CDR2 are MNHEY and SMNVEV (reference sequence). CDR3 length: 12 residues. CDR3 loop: CASSIRGAEAFF. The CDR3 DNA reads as TGTGCCAGCAGTATCAGGGGCGCTGAAGCTTTCTTT.

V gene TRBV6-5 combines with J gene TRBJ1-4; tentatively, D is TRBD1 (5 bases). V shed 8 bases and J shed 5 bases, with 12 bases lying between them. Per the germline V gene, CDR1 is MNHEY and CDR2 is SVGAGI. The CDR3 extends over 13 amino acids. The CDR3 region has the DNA TGTGCCAGCCGCACGGGGGTCAATGAAAAACTGTTTTTT. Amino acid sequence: CASRTGVNEKLFF.

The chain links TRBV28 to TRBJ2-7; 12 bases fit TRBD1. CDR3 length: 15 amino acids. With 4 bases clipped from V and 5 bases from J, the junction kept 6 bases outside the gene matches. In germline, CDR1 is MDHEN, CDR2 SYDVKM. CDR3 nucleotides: TGTGCCAGCAGTTCCCTCGGGACAGGGGGCCACGAGCAGTACTTC. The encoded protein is CASSSLGTGGHEQYF.

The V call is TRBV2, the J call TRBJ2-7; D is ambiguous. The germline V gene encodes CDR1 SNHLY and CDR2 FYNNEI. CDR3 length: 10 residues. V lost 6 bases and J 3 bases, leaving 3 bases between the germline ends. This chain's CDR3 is CASSLYEQYF. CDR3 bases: TGTGCCAGCAGCCTCTACGAGCAGTACTTC. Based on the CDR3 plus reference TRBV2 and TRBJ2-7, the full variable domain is EPEVTQTPSHQVTQMGQEVILRCVPISNHLYFYWYRQILGQKVEFLVSFYNNEISEKSEIFDDQFSVERPDGSNFTLKIRSTKLEDSAMYFCASSLYEQYFGPGTRLTVT.